This T cell receptor (beta chain) was obtained from a study of PD-L1 blockade in urothelial cancer. Study at large: The patients' atezolizumab therapy, 1,200 mg intravenously every 3 weeks, started in the mid-2010s. The researchers analyzed blood 3 weeks (second dose) and 6 weeks after treatment start. Notes on the study in general: In blood sampled pretreatment, TCR clonality below the median predicted better survival.

Germline loops: CDR1 SGHVS, CDR2 FNYEAQ. This CDR3 region has 15 residues. After removal of 5 bases from V and 4 bases from J, the junction contained 8 bases not matched to a gene. Profiled with immunoSEQ multiplex PCR; TCRdb holds only in-frame clones, not every one. The sample carries 75,000 to 95,000 clones, roughly 90% recorded once. With respect to this clone: The antigen is undetermined.

The sequence was obtained from a man aged 55 to 70 with urothelial cancer. This chain uses TRBV7-6 with TRBJ2-1, with 7 bases identical to TRBD2. Sequences were derived from PBMCs, sampled around atezolizumab (anti-PD-L1) treatment. CDR3 nucleotide sequence: TGTGCCAGCAGCGCCCCGGCGGGAGTGTACAATGAGCAGTTCTTC. Translation: CASSAPAGVYNEQFF.